These 9 T cell receptor beta chains originate from one sample sequenced in a study of blood T cell repertoires in COVID-19. Profiling relied on immunoSEQ multiplex PCR, and the TCRdb table lists in-frame clones only, not all of them. The sample has 13,000 to 15,000 clones, 80% to 90% seen once. The sequenced sample consisted of peripheral blood. Source of these receptors: a woman aged 60-75 years with acute or convalescent COVID-19.

This sequence joins TRBV9 and TRBJ1-1; D is perhaps TRBD1 (6 bases). Germline CDR1 SGDLS, CDR2 YYNGEE. With 0 bases removed from V and 3 bases from J, the gap between germline ends came to 6 bases. The CDR3 consists of 13 residues. This CDR3 is CASSVDRDTEAFF. As DNA, the CDR3 is TGTGCCAGCAGCGTAGACAGGGACACTGAAGCTTTCTTT.

The chain recombines TRBV9 with TRBJ2-3, with 9 positions matching TRBD2. V gave up 2 bases and J gave up 1 base; unmatched junction bases: 5. The CDR3 loop spans 16 amino acids. Per germline, CDR1 SGDLS and CDR2 YYNGEE. CDR3 in amino acids: CASSVYSGRGTDTQYF. The CDR3 DNA is TGTGCCAGCAGCGTCTATAGCGGGAGAGGCACAGATACGCAGTATTTT.

The chain links TRBV29-1 to TRBJ2-3, with D possibly TRBD1 on 7 matching bases. Germline values: CDR1 SQVTM, CDR2 ANQGSEA. The CDR3 extends over 15 amino acids. Trimming stripped 4 bases from V and 4 bases from J, with 18 bases between. The CDR3 region is CSVAMAGGFADTQYF. The CDR3 coding sequence is TGCAGCGTTGCCATGGCAGGGGGGTTCGCAGATACGCAGTATTTT.

The count of this clone is one. The V gene is TRBV28, the J gene TRBJ1-4; tentative D call: TRBD1 (6 bases). The CDR3 loop spans 12 amino acids. CDR1 is MDHEN and CDR2 is SYDVKM in the germline V gene. V dropped 10 bases and J dropped 4 bases, with 10 bases sitting between them. DNA for the CDR3: TGTGCCACCTTAGGGGGTAATGAAAAACTGTTTTTT. Residues: CATLGGNEKLFF.

The rearrangement links TRBV6-1 to TRBJ1-1, with D possibly TRBD1 on 6 matching bases. Trimming removed 1 base from V and 4 bases from J, with 25 bases in between. This CDR3 is 19 amino acids long. Per germline, CDR1 MNHNS and CDR2 SASEGT. CDR3 DNA sequence: TGTGCCAGCAGTGAAGTGGAACAGGGATTTTCCGCAGTTGGCACTGAAGCTTTCTTT. Translated: CASSEVEQGFSAVGTEAFF.

This chain uses TRBV6-2 or TRBV6-3 with TRBJ2-4, with D uncertain. The CDR3 runs to 13 residues. Germline V gives CDR1 MNHEY, CDR2 SVGEGT. V was cut by 4 bases and J by 0 bases, with 4 bases left in between. In DNA, the CDR3 is TGTGCCAGCAGTTGGCTAGCCAAAAACATTCAGTACTTC. It is translated as CASSWLAKNIQYF.

The CDR3 DNA reads as TGTGCCAGCCATAAGAACACGGGCTCCTACGAGCAGTACTTC. Translated: CASHKNTGSYEQYF. The rearrangement joins TRBV6-5 to TRBJ2-7, with D uncertain. Trimming removed 8 bases at V and 0 bases at J, with 14 bases between. The germline V gene encodes CDR1 MNHEY and CDR2 SVGAGI. The CDR3 is made up of 14 amino acids.

The rearrangement uses TRBV6-2 or TRBV6-3 and TRBJ2-4; D is uncertain. The germline gives CDR1 MNHEY, CDR2 SVGEGT. The CDR3 has 17 amino acids. V was shortened by 0 bases and J by 0 bases, with 12 bases between the two germline ends. CDR3 nucleotides: TGTGCCAGCAGTTACTCGGAGAGCAGACTAGCCAAAAACATTCAGTACTTC. Translation gives CASSYSESRLAKNIQYF.

J is TRBJ2-2 and V is TRBV28; 9 positions agree with TRBD2. V shed 5 bases, J shed 6 bases, and the junction held 10 bases outside the gene matches. The CDR3 length is 16 residues. Germline CDR1 reads MDHEN; CDR2 reads SYDVKM. The CDR3: CASSQFGLAPSGELFF. CDR3 nucleotide sequence: TGTGCCAGCAGTCAATTCGGACTAGCGCCTTCCGGGGAGCTGTTTTTT.